The 8 T cell receptor beta chains presented below share a single source sample, sequenced in a study of CD8 T cells in ankylosing spondylitis. Each CDR3 protein gets one entry after TCRdb re-called the 5' RACE reads with MiXCR. The sample carries some 140,000 distinct CDR3 sequences, 7% to 8% recorded once. The sample was blood, either unsorted or a sorted T cell fraction (not recorded which). The receptor source for this set is a female donor with ankylosing spondylitis or in good health (not recorded which).

This clonotype came up many times. The chain couples TRBV5-1 to TRBJ2-7, with 9 bases lining up with TRBD1. The CDR3 totals 19 residues. Trimming at V came to 0 bases and at J to 5 bases, leaving 18 bases not matched to a gene. Germline assignment: CDR1 SGHRS and CDR2 YFSETQ. CDR3 in DNA: TGCGCCAGCAGCTTGGGTCCACAGGGGGCTTCTCCCCAGTGGGACGAGCAGTACTTC. This gives the protein CASSLGPQGASPQWDEQYF.

This clonotype was found many times. This chain uses TRBV6-1 with TRBJ1-4; D remains ambiguous. The V gene's germline CDR1 is MNHNS and CDR2 SASEGT. Trimming removed 2 bases at V and 5 bases at J, with 12 bases between. The CDR3 is 15 residues long. The CDR3 sequence: CASSEHWTENEKLFF. DNA of the CDR3: TGTGCCAGCAGTGAACACTGGACGGAAAATGAAAAACTGTTTTTT.

At least ten counts were recorded for this clonotype. V usage is TRBV5-1 and J usage is TRBJ2-3; 9 bases line up with TRBD1. Germline V gene lookup returns CDR1 SGHRS and CDR2 YFSETQ. V lost 6 bases, J lost 4 bases, and 12 bases stayed unmatched. The CDR3 is 16 residues long. CDR3 nucleotides: TGCGCCAGCATTTCAAACCGGGGACAGGGCTCAGATACGCAGTATTTT. This encodes CASISNRGQGSDTQYF.

This clonotype has ten or more counts. This chain connects TRBV28 to TRBJ1-1; 12 bases match TRBD1. With V trimmed by 8 bases and J by 4 bases, 5 bases remained unmatched. Germline assignment: CDR1 MDHEN and CDR2 SYDVKM. The CDR3 is made up of 14 amino acids. In DNA, the CDR3 is TGTGCCAGCTGGGGACAGGGGGCTCGCACTGAAGCTTTCTTT. Residues: CASWGQGARTEAFF.

This clonotype was seen many times. V and J are TRBV12-3 or TRBV12-4 and TRBJ2-3; TRBD1 matches at 9 bases. V lost 6 bases and J lost 6; bases outside the gene matches: 7. CDR3 length: 14 residues. In DNA, the CDR3 is TGTGCCAGCAGACGGACAGGGGTAGTTGATACGCAGTATTTT. This sequence encodes CASRRTGVVDTQYF.

On this clonotype: Just one base apart from a much larger clone, this may be a read error. The rearrangement uses TRBV12-5 and TRBJ1-2, with 10 bases that match TRBD1. CDR3 length: 17 residues. The germline CDR1 and CDR2 sequences are LGHNT and FRNRAP. Here the CDR3 DNA reads TGTGCCTGCTGCCCCGGGACAGGGGCCAATCGAAACTATGGCTACACCTTC. It translates to CACCPGTGANRNYGYTF.

This clonotype was counted many times. The gene calls are TRBV6-1 and TRBJ2-3; no firm D call. CDR1 and CDR2 from the germline V gene are MNHNS and SASEGT. The length of the CDR3 is 16 residues. Trimming took off 1 base at V and 2 bases at J, with 13 bases between the two ends. CDR3 residues: CASSEVAINPTDTQYF. CDR3 sequence (DNA): TGTGCCAGCAGTGAAGTGGCTATAAACCCCACAGATACGCAGTATTTT.

At least ten counts were recorded for this clonotype. The V and J genes are TRBV5-1 and TRBJ1-1, with 7 bases matching TRBD1. CDR1 and CDR2 (germline): SGHRS, YFSETQ. The J segment lost 1 base and the V segment lost 4 bases, leaving 7 bases of the junction unmatched. The CDR3 covers 15 residues. Here the CDR3 reads CASSPTGTANTEAFF. For the CDR3, the DNA is TGCGCCAGCAGCCCGACCGGGACAGCGAACACTGAAGCTTTCTTT.